One and the same sample provided the 20 T cell receptor beta chains below, sequenced in a study of blood T cell repertoires in COVID-19. Profiling relied on immunoSEQ multiplex PCR, and the TCRdb table lists in-frame clones only, not all of them. The table lists about 190,000 clones, around 80% of them singletons. Material for sequencing was peripheral blood. The receptors stem from a man aged 60 to 75 with acute or convalescent COVID-19.

CDR3 residues: CASSQRTVMNTEAFF. The CDR3 nucleotides read TGTGCCAGCAGCCAAAGGACAGTCATGAACACTGAAGCTTTCTTT. This chain joins TRBV7-9 and TRBJ1-1, with a weak D call TRBD1 (6 bases). Trimming took 5 bases from V and 0 from J, leaving 13 bases between them. Germline lookup yields CDR1 SEHNR and CDR2 FQNEAQ (reference sequence). This CDR3 is 15 amino acids long.

V and J are TRBV15 and TRBJ2-1; D not resolved. Trimming took off 4 bases at V and 1 base at J, with 11 bases between the two ends. This CDR3 region has 15 residues. Germline V gives CDR1 LNHNV, CDR2 YYDKDF (reference sequence). DNA for the CDR3: TGTGCCACCAGCAAAGATGCGCTTTCCTACAATGAGCAGTTCTTC. Protein product: CATSKDALSYNEQFF.

This chain joins TRBV18 and TRBJ2-5; maybe TRBD1 (5 bases). This CDR3 spans 14 amino acids. Per germline, CDR1 KGHSH and CDR2 LQKENI. With 4 bases removed from V and 1 base from J, the gap between germline ends came to 10 bases. CDR3 bases: TGTGCCAGCTCACAAACCGACAGCCAAGAGACCCAGTACTTC. Residues: CASSQTDSQETQYF. Drawing the rest from reference TRBV18 and TRBJ2-5, the complete variable domain is NAGVMQNPRHLVRRRGQEARLRCSPMKGHSHVYWYRQLPEEGLKFMVYLQKENIIDESGMPKERFSAEFPKEGPSILRIQQVVRGDSAAYFCASSQTDSQETQYFGPGTRLLVL.

The chain combines TRBV27 with TRBJ2-1, with 7 bases identical to TRBD1. J lost 0 bases, V lost 4 bases, and 6 bases had no gene match. CDR1 MNHEY and CDR2 SMNVEV come from the germline V gene (reference sequence). CDR3 length: 16 amino acids. The chain's CDR3 is CASSSPRQGSYNEQFF. The DNA for the CDR3 is TGTGCCAGCAGTTCTCCCAGACAGGGCTCCTACAATGAGCAGTTCTTC.

This chain connects TRBV5-1 to TRBJ2-7; D is possibly TRBD2 (6 bases). V lost 0 bases to trimming and J lost 0 bases, with 13 bases between them. The CDR3 is made up of 16 amino acids. CDR1 SGHRS and CDR2 YFSETQ come from the germline V gene. The CDR3 spells CASSLGGTSYSYEQYF. In nucleotides, the CDR3 is TGCGCCAGCAGCTTGGGCGGGACCTCCTACTCCTACGAGCAGTACTTC.

The J gene is TRBJ2-2, the V gene TRBV6-5; the D gene is possibly TRBD1 (6 bases). Germline CDR1 reads MNHEY; CDR2 reads SVGAGI. CDR3 length: 15 amino acids. V shed 5 bases and J shed 0 bases, with 10 bases lying between them. CDR3 region: CASSQQGPNTGELFF. In nucleotides, the CDR3 is TGTGCCAGCAGTCAACAGGGCCCGAACACCGGGGAGCTGTTTTTT.

CDR3 nucleotide sequence: TGCGCCAGCAGCTCGACCGGGGACCAGGGGTCAGATACGCAGTATTTT. This sequence encodes CASSSTGDQGSDTQYF. The chain employs TRBV5-1 and TRBJ2-3; D may be TRBD1 (6 bases). The V end was cut by 3 bases, the J end by 4 bases, with 18 bases between. The V gene's germline CDR1 is SGHRS and CDR2 YFSETQ. This CDR3 is built from 16 residues. The full variable domain, completed using reference TRBV5-1 and TRBJ2-3, is KAGVTQTPRYLIKTRGQQVTLSCSPISGHRSVSWYQQTPGQGLQFLFEYFSETQRNKGNFPGRFSGRQFSNSRSEMNVSTLELGDSALYLCASSSTGDQGSDTQYFGPGTRLTVL.

The chain has TRBV9 and TRBJ2-2, with D perhaps TRBD2 (6 bases). V lost 8 bases and J 7 bases, leaving 18 bases between the germline ends. Germline V gene data show CDR1 as SGDLS and CDR2 as YYNGEE. There are 14 residues in the CDR3. The CDR3 spells CASNPGVRGGELFF. CDR3 nucleotide sequence: TGTGCCAGTAACCCGGGAGTAAGAGGCGGGGAGCTGTTTTTT.

The V and J genes are TRBV5-1 and TRBJ1-6; tentative D call: TRBD1 (6 bases). V was shortened by 4 bases and J by 7 bases, with 15 bases between the two germline ends. Looked up from germline, CDR1 is SGHRS and CDR2 is YFSETQ. This CDR3 is built from 15 residues. CDR3 region: CASSLRTDENSPLHF. The CDR3 nucleotides are TGCGCCAGCAGCCTCAGGACAGACGAGAATTCACCCCTCCACTTT.

The rearrangement uses TRBV10-2 and TRBJ2-5; D is unresolved. V was cut by 6 bases and J by 4 bases, with 9 bases left in between. The CDR3 totals 12 residues. Germline V CDR1 and CDR2: WSHSY, SAAADI. CDR3 DNA sequence: TGCGCCAGCAGGGGCGTCGGAGAGACCCAGTACTTC. Its translation: CASRGVGETQYF.

This clone has a handful of counts. The chain uses TRBV6-2 or TRBV6-3 and TRBJ1-5, with 9 positions matching TRBD1. Germline V gene lookup returns CDR1 MNHEY and CDR2 SVGEGT. Trimming cost V 6 bases and J 2 bases; bases outside gene matches: 20. The CDR3 is made up of 20 amino acids. In DNA, the CDR3 is TGTGCCAGCAGCTGGGCCCGCCGGACAGGGGCCTTTCAGGGCAATCAGCCCCAGCATTTT. Translation: CASSWARRTGAFQGNQPQHF.

This chain uses TRBV5-1 with TRBJ2-5; perhaps TRBD1 as D (6 bases). V gave up 2 bases and J gave up 1 base, with 15 bases separating them. Germline loops: CDR1 SGHRS, CDR2 YFSETQ. CDR3 length: 16 residues. This chain's CDR3 is CASSLGGVGGQETQYF. The CDR3 bases are TGCGCCAGCAGCTTAGGGGGTGTCGGTGGCCAAGAGACCCAGTACTTC.

The CDR3 sequence: CASTVQGKAFF. CDR3 nucleotide sequence: TGTGCCAGCACAGTCCAGGGGAAAGCTTTCTTT. The genes are TRBV6-5 and TRBJ1-1, with TRBD1 as a possible D gene (6 bases). The germline V gene encodes CDR1 MNHEY and CDR2 SVGAGI. Trimming stripped 7 bases from V and 9 bases from J, with 12 bases between. The CDR3 covers 11 residues.

In its sample, this clone was seen once. The CDR3 DNA is TGTGCCAGCAGTTATGACCGGGGAATCACCGGGGAGCTGTTTTTT. Protein: CASSYDRGITGELFF. V gene TRBV6-2 or TRBV6-3 combines with J gene TRBJ2-2, with D maybe TRBD2 (5 bases). V was cut by 3 bases and J by 4 bases, with 12 bases left in between. The germline gives CDR1 MNHEY, CDR2 SVGEGT. This CDR3 has 15 residues.

This clone occurred a few times. The chain has TRBV7-9 and TRBJ1-1, with TRBD1 identical over 7 bases. The CDR3 has 13 amino acids. V lost 5 bases and J lost 12; bases outside the gene matches: 12. Germline loops: CDR1 SEHNR, CDR2 FQNEAQ (reference sequence). CDR3 amino acids: CASSPRDSSSPFF. CDR3 DNA sequence: TGTGCCAGCAGCCCAAGGGACAGCTCAAGTCCTTTCTTT.

The gene calls are TRBV6-5 and TRBJ1-6; perhaps TRBD1 as D (6 bases). The CDR3 consists of 14 residues. V gave up 4 bases and J gave up 8 bases, with 12 bases separating them. Per germline, CDR1 MNHEY and CDR2 SVGAGI. The CDR3 region has the DNA TGTGCCAGCAGTTTACAGGGTGGGGATTCACCCCTCCACTTT. This codes for CASSLQGGDSPLHF.

The V gene is TRBV7-9, the J gene TRBJ1-2; D uncertain. Looked up from germline, CDR1 is SEHNR and CDR2 is FQNEAQ (reference sequence). CDR3 length equals 12 residues. The V end lost 5 bases, the J end lost 7 bases, and 11 bases lay between the germline ends. In nucleotides, the CDR3 is TGTGCCAGCAGCCTCTCTGGAGGTGGCTACACCTTC. It is translated as CASSLSGGGYTF.

The V call is TRBV19, the J call TRBJ1-2, with a tentative D call TRBD1 (5 bases). CDR3 size: 13 residues. V was trimmed by 7 bases and J by 0 bases, leaving 9 bases between them. CDR1 is LNHDA, CDR2 SQIVND, per germline (reference sequence). The CDR3 loop is CASIRGSNYGYTF. As DNA, the CDR3 is TGTGCCAGTATTAGGGGATCTAACTATGGCTACACCTTC.

The rearrangement joins TRBV25-1 to TRBJ2-7; 8 bases match TRBD2. The length of the CDR3 is 15 residues. V lost 2 bases and J lost 1; bases outside the gene matches: 4. The V gene's germline CDR1 is MGHDK and CDR2 SYGVNS. The CDR3 region has the DNA TGTGCCAGCAGTGAAGAGCGGGGGCAGTCCTACGAGCAGTACTTC. Protein: CASSEERGQSYEQYF.

This clone was detected a few times. The V gene is TRBV19, the J gene TRBJ1-3, with 10 bases that match TRBD1. This CDR3 contains 16 residues. The germline V gene has CDR1 LNHDA and CDR2 SQIVND (reference sequence). V lost 3 bases, J lost 2 bases, and 4 bases stayed unmatched. Here the CDR3 reads CASSIPGQGAGNTIYF. The CDR3 DNA reads TGTGCCAGTAGTATCCCTGGACAGGGGGCTGGAAACACCATATATTTT.